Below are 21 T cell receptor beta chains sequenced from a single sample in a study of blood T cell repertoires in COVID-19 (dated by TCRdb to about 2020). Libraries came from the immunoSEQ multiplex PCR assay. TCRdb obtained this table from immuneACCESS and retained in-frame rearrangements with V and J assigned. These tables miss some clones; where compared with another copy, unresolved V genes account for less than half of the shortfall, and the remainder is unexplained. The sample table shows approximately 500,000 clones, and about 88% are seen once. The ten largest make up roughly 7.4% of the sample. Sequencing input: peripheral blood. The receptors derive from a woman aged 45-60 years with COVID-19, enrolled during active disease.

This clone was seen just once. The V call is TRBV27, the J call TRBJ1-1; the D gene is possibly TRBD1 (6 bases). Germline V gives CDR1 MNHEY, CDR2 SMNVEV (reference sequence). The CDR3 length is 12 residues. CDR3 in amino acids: CETRGGNTEAFF. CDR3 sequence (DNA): TGTGAAACTAGGGGGGGCAACACTGAAGCTTTCTTT.

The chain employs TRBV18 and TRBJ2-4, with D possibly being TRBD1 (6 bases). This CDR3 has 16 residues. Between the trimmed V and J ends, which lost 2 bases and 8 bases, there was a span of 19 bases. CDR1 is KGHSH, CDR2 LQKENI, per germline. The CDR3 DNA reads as TGTGCCAGCTCACCAGTATCTGGCCAGGGGCCCCACATTCAGTACTTC. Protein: CASSPVSGQGPHIQYF.

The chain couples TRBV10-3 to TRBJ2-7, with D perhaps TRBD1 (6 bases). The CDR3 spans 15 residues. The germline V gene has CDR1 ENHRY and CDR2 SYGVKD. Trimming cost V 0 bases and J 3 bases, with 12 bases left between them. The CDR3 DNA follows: TGTGCCATCAGTGAGTCGGCAGGGGCAAGCTACGAGCAGTACTTC. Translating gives CAISESAGASYEQYF.

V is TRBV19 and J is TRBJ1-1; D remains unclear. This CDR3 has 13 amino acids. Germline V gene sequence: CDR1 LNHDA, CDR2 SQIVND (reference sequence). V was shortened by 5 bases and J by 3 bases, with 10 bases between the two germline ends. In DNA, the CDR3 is TGTGCCAGTAGTTCCTTAGCAGACACTGAAGCTTTCTTT. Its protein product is CASSSLADTEAFF.

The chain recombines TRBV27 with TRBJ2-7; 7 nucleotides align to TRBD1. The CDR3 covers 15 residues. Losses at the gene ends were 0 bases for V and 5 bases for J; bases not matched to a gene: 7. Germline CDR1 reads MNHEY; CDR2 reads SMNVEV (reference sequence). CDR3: CASSLSGTDRDEQYF. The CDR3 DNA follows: TGTGCCAGCAGTTTATCCGGGACAGACCGCGACGAGCAGTACTTC.

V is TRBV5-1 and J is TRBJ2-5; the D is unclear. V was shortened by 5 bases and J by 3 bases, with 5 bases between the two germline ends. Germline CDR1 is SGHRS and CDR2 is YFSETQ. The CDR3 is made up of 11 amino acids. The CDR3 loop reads CASSYKETQYF. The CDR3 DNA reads TGCGCCAGCAGTTACAAAGAGACCCAGTACTTC.

CDR3 in DNA: TGTGCCTGGAGTTTACGTGTAGGGGTCGAGCAGTACTTC. This encodes CAWSLRVGVEQYF. This chain uses TRBV30 with TRBJ2-7, with D possibly matching TRBD1 (5 bases). V was pared by 2 bases and J by 6 bases, with 14 bases between. The CDR3 totals 13 residues. Germline values: CDR1 GTSNPN, CDR2 SVGIG (reference sequence).

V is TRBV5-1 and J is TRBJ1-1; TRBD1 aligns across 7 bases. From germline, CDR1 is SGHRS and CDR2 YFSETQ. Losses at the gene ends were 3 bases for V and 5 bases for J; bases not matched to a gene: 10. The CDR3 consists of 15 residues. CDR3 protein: CASSSDRAGWTEAFF. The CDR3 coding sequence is TGCGCCAGCAGCTCTGACAGGGCTGGATGGACTGAAGCTTTCTTT. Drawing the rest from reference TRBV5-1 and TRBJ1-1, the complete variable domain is KAGVTQTPRYLIKTRGQQVTLSCSPISGHRSVSWYQQTPGQGLQFLFEYFSETQRNKGNFPGRFSGRQFSNSRSEMNVSTLELGDSALYLCASSSDRAGWTEAFFGQGTRLTVV.

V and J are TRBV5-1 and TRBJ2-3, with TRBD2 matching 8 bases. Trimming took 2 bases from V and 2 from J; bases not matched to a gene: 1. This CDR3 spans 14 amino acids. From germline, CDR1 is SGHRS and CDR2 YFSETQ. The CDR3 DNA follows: TGCGCCAGCAGCTTAGCGGGGGCCACAGATACGCAGTATTTT. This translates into CASSLAGATDTQYF.

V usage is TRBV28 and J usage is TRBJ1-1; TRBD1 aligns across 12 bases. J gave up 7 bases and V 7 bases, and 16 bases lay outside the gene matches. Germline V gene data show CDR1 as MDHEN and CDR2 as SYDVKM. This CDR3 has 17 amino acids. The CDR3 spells CASNFGTGGASGNEAFF. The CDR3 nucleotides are TGTGCCAGCAACTTCGGGACAGGGGGCGCAAGTGGGAATGAAGCTTTCTTT.

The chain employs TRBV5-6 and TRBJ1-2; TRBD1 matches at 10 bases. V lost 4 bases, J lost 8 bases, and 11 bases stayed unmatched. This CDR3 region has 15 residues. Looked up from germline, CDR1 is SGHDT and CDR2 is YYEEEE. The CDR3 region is CASSPGTGVLGGYTF. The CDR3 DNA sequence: TGTGCCAGCAGCCCCGGGACAGGGGTATTAGGGGGCTACACCTTC. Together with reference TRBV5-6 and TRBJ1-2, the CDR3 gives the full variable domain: DAGVTQSPTHLIKTRGQQVTLRCSPKSGHDTVSWYQQALGQGPQFIFQYYEEEERQRGNFPDRFSGHQFPNYSSELNVNALLLGDSALYLCASSPGTGVLGGYTFGSGTRLTVV.

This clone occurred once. In nucleotides, the CDR3 is TGTGCCAGCCCGGACAGGGAGGGGGATCAGCCCCAGCATTTT. Translated, it gives CASPDREGDQPQHF. The chain combines TRBV19 with TRBJ1-5, with 8 bases matching TRBD1. The junction had 9 bases not matched to a gene; V was cut back by 9 bases and J by 5 bases. CDR1 and CDR2 (germline): LNHDA, SQIVND (reference sequence). The CDR3 runs to 14 residues. The whole variable domain, filled in from reference TRBV19 and TRBJ1-5, reads DGGITQSPKYLFRKEGQNVTLSCEQNLNHDAMYWYRQDPGQGLRLIYYSQIVNDFQKGDIAEGYSVSREKKESFPLTVTSAQKNPTAFYLCASPDREGDQPQHFGDGTRLSIL.

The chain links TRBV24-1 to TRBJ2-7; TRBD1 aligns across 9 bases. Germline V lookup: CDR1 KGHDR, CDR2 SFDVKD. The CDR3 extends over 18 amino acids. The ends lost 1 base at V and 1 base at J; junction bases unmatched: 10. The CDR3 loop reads CATSDFWDGDRVSYEQYF. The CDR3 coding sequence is TGTGCCACCAGTGATTTCTGGGATGGGGACAGGGTGTCCTACGAGCAGTACTTC.

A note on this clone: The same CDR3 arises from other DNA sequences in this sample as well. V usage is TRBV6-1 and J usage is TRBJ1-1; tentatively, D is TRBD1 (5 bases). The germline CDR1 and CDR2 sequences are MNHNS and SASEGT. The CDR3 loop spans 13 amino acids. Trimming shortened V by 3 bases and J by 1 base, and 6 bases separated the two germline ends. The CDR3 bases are TGTGCCAGCAGTGAGGGGCGGAACACTGAAGCTTTCTTT. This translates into CASSEGRNTEAFF.

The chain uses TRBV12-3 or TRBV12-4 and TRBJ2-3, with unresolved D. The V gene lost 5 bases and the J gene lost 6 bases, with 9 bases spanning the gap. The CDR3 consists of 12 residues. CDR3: CASSRDRDTQYF. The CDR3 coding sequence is TGTGCCAGCAGTAGAGATCGGGATACGCAGTATTTT.

The DNA of the CDR3 is TGTGCCAGTAGCCTCGAGCGGGGGGTGTACAATGAGCAGTTCTTC. Its translation: CASSLERGVYNEQFF. V usage is TRBV19 and J usage is TRBJ2-1; TRBD2 aligns across 9 bases. V trimming: 6 bases; J trimming: 4 bases; junction bases outside the gene matches: 7. CDR1 is LNHDA and CDR2 is SQIVND in the germline V gene (reference sequence). This CDR3 comprises 15 residues.

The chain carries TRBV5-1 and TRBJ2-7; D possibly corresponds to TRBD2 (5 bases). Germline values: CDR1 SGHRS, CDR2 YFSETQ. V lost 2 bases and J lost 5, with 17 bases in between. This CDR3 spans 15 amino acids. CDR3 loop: CASSLYGESNHEQYF. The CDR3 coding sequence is TGCGCCAGCAGCTTATACGGGGAGTCGAACCACGAGCAGTACTTC.

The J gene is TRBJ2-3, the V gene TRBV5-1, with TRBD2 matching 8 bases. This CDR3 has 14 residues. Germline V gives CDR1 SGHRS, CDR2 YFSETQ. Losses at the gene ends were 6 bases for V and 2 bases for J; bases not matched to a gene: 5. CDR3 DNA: TGCGCCAGCAAGCGGGGGACCAACACAGATACGCAGTATTTT. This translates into CASKRGTNTDTQYF.

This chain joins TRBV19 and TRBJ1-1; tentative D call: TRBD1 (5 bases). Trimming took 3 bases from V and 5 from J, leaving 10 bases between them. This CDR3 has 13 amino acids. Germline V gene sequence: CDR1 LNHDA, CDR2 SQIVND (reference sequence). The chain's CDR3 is CASSIRVQTEAFF. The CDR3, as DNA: TGTGCCAGTAGTATCAGGGTGCAAACTGAAGCTTTCTTT.

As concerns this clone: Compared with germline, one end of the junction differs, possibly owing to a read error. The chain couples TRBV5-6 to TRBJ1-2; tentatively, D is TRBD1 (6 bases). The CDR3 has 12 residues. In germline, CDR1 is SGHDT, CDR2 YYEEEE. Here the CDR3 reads CASSRRGDTSSF. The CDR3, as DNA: TGTGCCAGCAGCCGTCGGGGGGACACTAGCTCGTTC. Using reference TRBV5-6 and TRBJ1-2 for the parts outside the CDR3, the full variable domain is DAGVTQSPTHLIKTRGQQVTLRCSPKSGHDTVSWYQQALGQGPQFIFQYYEEEERQRGNFPDRFSGHQFPNYSSELNVNALLLGDSALYLCASSRRGDTSSFGSGTRLTVV.

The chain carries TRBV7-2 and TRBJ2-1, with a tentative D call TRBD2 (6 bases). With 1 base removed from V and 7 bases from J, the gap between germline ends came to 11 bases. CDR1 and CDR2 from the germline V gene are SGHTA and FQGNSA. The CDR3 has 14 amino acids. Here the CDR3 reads CASSLEDAGNEQFF. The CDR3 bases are TGTGCCAGCAGCTTAGAGGACGCGGGGAATGAGCAGTTCTTC.